One and the same sample provided the 32 T cell receptor beta chains below, sequenced in a study of blood T cell repertoires in COVID-19. The method was immunoSEQ multiplex PCR; TCRdb's version includes in-frame clones alone and lacks a portion of them. The data hold some 350,000 clones, with approximately 86% observed a single time. The sequenced material came from peripheral blood. Source of these receptors: a human donor in a cohort sampled during active COVID-19.

The chain carries TRBV12-3 or TRBV12-4 and TRBJ2-5, with D possibly being TRBD2 (6 bases). This CDR3 contains 13 residues. Trimming removed 6 bases from V and 3 bases from J, with 11 bases in between. Written as DNA, the CDR3 is TGTGCCAGCAGGATAGCGGAAAAAGAGACCCAGTACTTC. Its protein product is CASRIAEKETQYF.

The CDR3 DNA is TGCGCCAGCAGTGGACTAGCGAGCACAGATACGCAGTATTTT. Protein: CASSGLASTDTQYF. This chain links TRBV10-1 with TRBJ2-3; 8 bases are shared with TRBD2. CDR1 and CDR2 from the germline V gene are WNHNN and SYGVQD (reference sequence). The CDR3 is 14 residues long. The V and J ends lost 4 bases and 0 bases, in that order; junction bases with no gene match: 0.

The CDR3, as DNA: TGCGCCAGCAGAATCGACGGAGCTAACTATGGCTACACCTTC. As protein: CASRIDGANYGYTF. The rearrangement links TRBV5-1 to TRBJ1-2; no firm D call. The V end lost 5 bases, the J end lost 0 bases, and 11 bases lay between the germline ends. The CDR3 covers 14 residues. The germline V gene has CDR1 SGHRS and CDR2 YFSETQ.

In this sample, this clone turned up once. This chain links TRBV28 with TRBJ1-6; TRBD1 agrees at 7 bases. The V gene's germline CDR1 is MDHEN and CDR2 SYDVKM. There are 13 residues in the CDR3. V dropped 5 bases and J dropped 9; count of bases not matched to a gene: 4. In nucleotides, the CDR3 is TGTGCCAGCAGTCCGGGACAGAGTTCACCCCTCCACTTT. It is translated as CASSPGQSSPLHF.

This chain uses TRBV28 with TRBJ2-1, with 7 bases aligning to TRBD1. V lost 2 bases and J lost 10; bases outside the gene matches: 2. Per germline, CDR1 MDHEN and CDR2 SYDVKM. This CDR3 contains 12 residues. The CDR3 DNA is TGTGCCAGCAGTTTAACAGGGGACGAGCAGTTCTTC. This encodes CASSLTGDEQFF.

V is TRBV7-6 and J is TRBJ2-3, with 11 bases fitting TRBD1. The CDR3 totals 16 residues. Germline V gene sequence: CDR1 SGHVS, CDR2 FNYEAQ. V gave up 2 bases and J gave up 2 bases; unmatched junction bases: 3. For the CDR3, the DNA is TGTGCCAGCAGCTTATTGGACAGGGGGCTCACAGATACGCAGTATTTT. Protein product: CASSLLDRGLTDTQYF. The full variable domain, with the rest looked up from reference TRBV7-6 and TRBJ2-3, is GAGVSQSPRYKVTKRGQDVALRCDPISGHVSLYWYRQALGQGPEFLTYFNYEAQQDKSGLPNDRFSAERPEGSISTLTIQRTEQRDSAMYRCASSLLDRGLTDTQYFGPGTRLTVL.

The genes are TRBV5-1 and TRBJ1-2; D may be TRBD1 (5 bases). Per germline, CDR1 SGHRS and CDR2 YFSETQ. The V end was cut by 2 bases, the J end by 7 bases, with 12 bases between. This CDR3 spans 13 amino acids. CDR3 region: CASSFDSNLGYTF. DNA for the CDR3: TGCGCCAGCAGCTTTGACAGTAACCTTGGCTACACCTTC. Full variable domain (outside the CDR3, taken from reference TRBV5-1 and TRBJ1-2): KAGVTQTPRYLIKTRGQQVTLSCSPISGHRSVSWYQQTPGQGLQFLFEYFSETQRNKGNFPGRFSGRQFSNSRSEMNVSTLELGDSALYLCASSFDSNLGYTFGSGTRLTVV.

The chain has TRBV19 and TRBJ2-3, with 7 bases fitting TRBD1. Looked up from germline, CDR1 is LNHDA and CDR2 is SQIVND (reference sequence). The V segment lost 6 bases and the J segment 0 bases; nucleotides outside the gene matches: 6. The CDR3 length is 15 residues. The CDR3 sequence: CASRTGTVSTDTQYF. As DNA, the CDR3 is TGTGCCAGTAGGACCGGGACAGTCAGCACAGATACGCAGTATTTT. Full variable domain (outside the CDR3, taken from reference TRBV19 and TRBJ2-3): DGGITQSPKYLFRKEGQNVTLSCEQNLNHDAMYWYRQDPGQGLRLIYYSQIVNDFQKGDIAEGYSVSREKKESFPLTVTSAQKNPTAFYLCASRTGTVSTDTQYFGPGTRLTVL.

This chain links TRBV30 with TRBJ2-3; 8 bases map to TRBD1. Looked up from germline, CDR1 is GTSNPN and CDR2 is SVGIG (reference sequence). The length of the CDR3 is 13 residues. J was trimmed by 5 bases and V by 3 bases; bases with no gene match: 4. The CDR3 DNA reads TGTGCCTGGAGCGCAGGGGGCATAGATACGCAGTATTTT. Translation gives CAWSAGGIDTQYF.

Note on this clone: The junction does not match germline at one end; this may be a read error. The chain employs TRBV12-3 or TRBV12-4 and TRBJ2-1, with D possibly TRBD2 on 6 matching bases. This CDR3 has 10 residues. CDR3 in amino acids: CASSYGSLIF. The CDR3 DNA follows: TGTGCCAGCAGTTACGGGAGTTTGATCTTC.

The chain has TRBV4-1 and TRBJ2-1; 7 bases align to TRBD1. The J segment lost 8 bases and the V segment lost 0 bases, leaving 16 bases of the junction unmatched. The CDR3 loop spans 18 amino acids. Per germline, CDR1 MGHRA and CDR2 YSYEKL. This chain's CDR3 is CASSQDSLRDSISYEQFF. The CDR3 DNA is TGCGCCAGCAGCCAAGATTCTCTCCGGGACAGCATATCATATGAGCAGTTCTTC.

V gene TRBV30 combines with J gene TRBJ2-2; TRBD2 matches at 12 bases. The CDR3 covers 18 residues. Trimming cost V 4 bases and J 2 bases; bases outside gene matches: 11. Germline loops: CDR1 GTSNPN, CDR2 SVGIG (reference sequence). The CDR3 DNA reads as TGTGCCTGGACTAGTGGTACTAGCGGGGGGCACAACACCGGGGAGCTGTTTTTT. Its translation is CAWTSGTSGGHNTGELFF.

This clone was detected only once. V and J are TRBV20-1 and TRBJ1-3; 7 bases line up with TRBD1. The CDR3 is made up of 14 amino acids. V dropped 3 bases and J dropped 3; count of bases not matched to a gene: 5. In germline, CDR1 is DFQATT, CDR2 SNEGSKA (reference sequence). The CDR3 loop is CSASPGQFGNTIYF. The CDR3 DNA follows: TGCAGTGCTAGTCCGGGACAGTTTGGAAACACCATATATTTT.

V gene TRBV5-1 combines with J gene TRBJ1-1; TRBD1 is a possible D gene (5 bases). With 3 bases removed from V and 2 bases from J, the gap between germline ends came to 14 bases. Per germline, CDR1 SGHRS and CDR2 YFSETQ. The CDR3 extends over 15 amino acids. CDR3 DNA: TGCGCCAGCAGCTATATTGACAGTTCAAACACTGAAGCTTTCTTT. Its translation is CASSYIDSSNTEAFF.

The chain couples TRBV27 to TRBJ2-7, with 10 bases aligning to TRBD2. Per germline, CDR1 MNHEY and CDR2 SMNVEV (reference sequence). This CDR3 has 16 residues. The V and J ends lost 8 bases and 4 bases, in that order; junction bases with no gene match: 14. CDR3 sequence: CASGVKSGRAGYEQYF. CDR3 sequence (DNA): TGTGCCAGCGGAGTTAAAAGCGGGAGGGCCGGGTACGAGCAGTACTTC.

The genes are TRBV19 and TRBJ2-2, with 7 bases fitting TRBD1. Germline V gene data show CDR1 as LNHDA and CDR2 as SQIVND (reference sequence). The CDR3 totals 16 residues. The ends lost 6 bases at V and 6 bases at J; junction bases unmatched: 13. The CDR3 here is CASRRPGQNNPGELFF. CDR3 nucleotides: TGTGCCAGTAGACGACCGGGACAGAATAATCCCGGGGAGCTGTTTTTT.

This clone was picked up a small number of times. The chain employs TRBV15 and TRBJ2-2; 9 bases match TRBD1. From germline, CDR1 is LNHNV and CDR2 YYDKDF (reference sequence). The CDR3 consists of 16 residues. V shed 1 base and J 3 bases; nucleotides not matched to a gene: 3. The CDR3 sequence: CATSRGTGEDTGELFF. CDR3 DNA: TGTGCCACCAGCAGAGGGACAGGGGAAGACACCGGGGAGCTGTTTTTT.

The chain uses TRBV24-1 and TRBJ2-5; TRBD2 matches 8 bases. V was clipped by 3 bases and J by 4 bases; unmatched bases: 3. The V gene's germline CDR1 is KGHDR and CDR2 SFDVKD. The CDR3 loop spans 14 amino acids. As DNA, the CDR3 is TGTGCCACCAGTGATATCGGGGGGGGAGAGACCCAGTACTTC. Encoded protein: CATSDIGGGETQYF.

V usage is TRBV4-1 and J usage is TRBJ2-5; TRBD2 matches 13 bases. Germline V gene lookup returns CDR1 MGHRA and CDR2 YSYEKL. The J segment lost 4 bases and the V segment lost 3 bases, leaving 2 bases of the junction unmatched. CDR3 length: 15 amino acids. The CDR3 DNA follows: TGCGCCAGCAGCCACACTAGCGGGAGGGGAGAGACCCAGTACTTC. Translating gives CASSHTSGRGETQYF.

The J gene is TRBJ2-5, the V gene TRBV5-1; 9 bases are shared with TRBD1. In germline, CDR1 is SGHRS, CDR2 YFSETQ. The CDR3 sequence is 15 residues long. With V trimmed by 1 base and J by 5 bases, 6 bases remained unmatched. CDR3 nucleotides: TGCGCCAGCAGCTTGCGGGACAGGGAGGTTGAGACCCAGTACTTC. This translates into CASSLRDREVETQYF.

The chain links TRBV10-2 to TRBJ2-2, with 7 bases that match TRBD2. CDR1 is WSHSY, CDR2 SAAADI, per germline. V lost 4 bases, J lost 6 bases, and 20 bases stayed unmatched. The CDR3 is 19 amino acids. In DNA form, the CDR3 reads TGCGCCAGCAGTGCTCGCAGTGGTGGCGGGAGATCCATGGCCGGGGAGCTGTTTTTT. Translation gives CASSARSGGGRSMAGELFF.

This clone was seen ten or more times. V usage is TRBV6-5 and J usage is TRBJ2-3; D possibly corresponds to TRBD1 (6 bases). CDR3 length: 12 amino acids. The germline V gene has CDR1 MNHEY and CDR2 SVGAGI. Trimming took off 6 bases at V and 4 bases at J, with 8 bases between the two ends. This CDR3 is CASSRGSDTQYF. DNA of the CDR3: TGTGCCAGCAGCAGGGGCTCAGATACGCAGTATTTT.

The rearrangement links TRBV7-3 to TRBJ1-2; possibly TRBD1 for D (6 bases). The CDR3 is made up of 13 amino acids. Trimming stripped 3 bases from V and 6 bases from J, with 11 bases between. Germline V gene data show CDR1 as SGHTA and CDR2 as FQGTGA. This chain's CDR3 is CASSFGGAHGYTF. The CDR3 bases are TGTGCCAGCAGCTTCGGGGGGGCGCATGGCTACACCTTC. Supplemented by reference TRBV7-3 and TRBJ1-2, the full variable domain reads GAGVSQTPSNKVTEKGKYVELRCDPISGHTALYWYRQSLGQGPEFLIYFQGTGAADDSGLPNDRFFAVRPEGSVSTLKIQRTERGDSAVYLCASSFGGAHGYTFGSGTRLTVV.

The rearrangement uses TRBV5-6 and TRBJ2-5; 9 bases match TRBD1. With V trimmed by 0 bases and J by 4 bases, 7 bases remained unmatched. Germline CDR1 and CDR2: SGHDT and YYEEEE. CDR3 length equals 16 residues. In DNA, the CDR3 is TGTGCCAGCAGCTTGGACCTAGGGACAGGGAGAGAGACCCAGTACTTC. This gives the protein CASSLDLGTGRETQYF. Filled out from reference TRBV5-6 and TRBJ2-5, the complete variable domain reads DAGVTQSPTHLIKTRGQQVTLRCSPKSGHDTVSWYQQALGQGPQFIFQYYEEEERQRGNFPDRFSGHQFPNYSSELNVNALLLGDSALYLCASSLDLGTGRETQYFGPGTRLLVL.

The chain joins TRBV5-1 to TRBJ2-3; 12 bases are a match to TRBD2. J lost 3 bases, V lost 4 bases, and 6 bases had no gene match. CDR1 is SGHRS and CDR2 is YFSETQ in the germline V gene. The CDR3 totals 16 residues. The CDR3, as DNA: TGCGCCAGCAGCCCGACTAGCGGGGGAGGTACAGATACGCAGTATTTT. It yields the protein CASSPTSGGGTDTQYF.

This CDR3 is CASSRTGQADTQYF. CDR3 in DNA: TGCGCCAGCAGCCGGACAGGGCAGGCAGATACGCAGTATTTT. The chain combines TRBV5-1 with TRBJ2-3, with 8 positions matching TRBD1. V shed 4 bases, J shed 4 bases, and the junction held 5 bases outside the gene matches. Germline-derived CDR1 and CDR2 are SGHRS and YFSETQ. The CDR3 length is 14 residues. The variable domain in full, with the rest retrieved from reference TRBV5-1 and TRBJ2-3, is KAGVTQTPRYLIKTRGQQVTLSCSPISGHRSVSWYQQTPGQGLQFLFEYFSETQRNKGNFPGRFSGRQFSNSRSEMNVSTLELGDSALYLCASSRTGQADTQYFGPGTRLTVL.

This chain joins TRBV5-4 and TRBJ1-1, with a weak D call TRBD1 (6 bases). CDR3 size: 15 residues. V was clipped by 0 bases and J by 4 bases, with 13 bases between them. CDR1 and CDR2 from the germline V gene are SGHNT and YYREEE (reference sequence). The CDR3 loop reads CASSLARGRGTEAFF. The CDR3 region has the DNA TGTGCCAGCAGCTTGGCTCGAGGCAGGGGCACTGAAGCTTTCTTT.

The gene calls are TRBV3-1 (or the pseudogene TRBV3-2) and TRBJ2-7, with 13 bases that match TRBD2. The CDR3 spans 15 residues. The V gene end was trimmed by 3 bases and the J gene end by 4 bases; junction bases not matched to a gene: 3. The germline CDR1 and CDR2 sequences are LGHDT and YNNKEL (reference sequence). The CDR3 sequence: CASSQGLAGRYEQYF. CDR3 coding DNA: TGTGCCAGCAGCCAGGGACTAGCGGGGCGATACGAGCAGTACTTC.

V gene TRBV5-1 combines with J gene TRBJ2-7; maybe TRBD1 (5 bases). Germline assignment: CDR1 SGHRS and CDR2 YFSETQ. The CDR3 covers 12 residues. V lost 0 bases and J 4 bases, leaving 5 bases between the germline ends. The CDR3 protein is CASSLEGYEQYF. The CDR3 DNA follows: TGCGCCAGCAGCTTGGAGGGGTACGAGCAGTACTTC. Full variable domain (rest looked up from reference TRBV5-1 and TRBJ2-7): KAGVTQTPRYLIKTRGQQVTLSCSPISGHRSVSWYQQTPGQGLQFLFEYFSETQRNKGNFPGRFSGRQFSNSRSEMNVSTLELGDSALYLCASSLEGYEQYFGPGTRLTVT.

This chain joins TRBV5-1 and TRBJ1-2, with 7 bases that match TRBD1. Trimming at V came to 4 bases and at J to 7 bases, leaving 10 bases not matched to a gene. Germline V gives CDR1 SGHRS, CDR2 YFSETQ. The CDR3 runs to 14 residues. The CDR3 region is CASSPDRAAGGYTF. CDR3 nucleotide sequence: TGCGCCAGCAGCCCCGACAGGGCGGCGGGTGGCTACACCTTC.

This chain connects TRBV5-1 to TRBJ2-7; possibly TRBD2 for D (5 bases). The CDR3 loop spans 17 amino acids. The germline gives CDR1 SGHRS, CDR2 YFSETQ. V was cut by 2 bases and J by 7 bases, with 25 bases left in between. The CDR3 is CASSFLDLERSPREQYF. CDR3 sequence (DNA): TGCGCCAGCAGCTTCCTTGACCTAGAGCGGAGCCCTCGGGAGCAGTACTTC. Full variable domain (remainder filled in from reference TRBV5-1 and TRBJ2-7): KAGVTQTPRYLIKTRGQQVTLSCSPISGHRSVSWYQQTPGQGLQFLFEYFSETQRNKGNFPGRFSGRQFSNSRSEMNVSTLELGDSALYLCASSFLDLERSPREQYFGPGTRLTVT.

The CDR3 is CASSPRGQGASLTYRTQYF. The DNA of the CDR3 is TGTGCCAGTAGTCCCCGTGGACAGGGGGCAAGCCTAACGTACAGAACGCAGTATTTT. V usage is TRBV19 and J usage is TRBJ2-3, with TRBD1 identical over 11 bases. Trimming took 5 bases from V and 9 from J; bases not matched to a gene: 22. The CDR3 length is 19 residues. CDR1 is LNHDA, CDR2 SQIVND, per germline (reference sequence).